This T cell receptor beta chain was sequenced in a study of CD8+ T cells in alopecia areata (dated by TCRdb to between 2017 and 2018). Regarding the research as a whole: The treated patients took part in an open-label pilot trial in which moderate-to-severe alopecia areata was treated with oral tofacitinib at 5 to 10 mg twice daily. Tofacitinib was given for 6 to 18 months, followed by 6 months of follow-up off drug to assess delayed response and recurrence. Disease severity in treated patients was measured with the SALT score, which quantifies the percentage of affected scalp surface area. To study T cell clonal expansion in alopecia areata, the researchers applied high-throughput TCRbeta sequencing to both the C3H/HeJ mouse model and human patients. Human TCRbeta sequencing covered scalp tissue and sorted CD4+ and CD8+ peripheral blood T cells from patchy and totalis/universalis alopecia areata patients and healthy controls. Biopsies were taken from tofacitinib-treated patients at baseline and at 4 and 24 weeks of treatment, and a later scalp biopsy was taken in several of the tofacitinib-treated patients. Scalp clonality was compared across normal scalp (n=4), patchy alopecia areata scalp (n=8), and alopecia totalis/universalis scalp (n=8). RNA came from the PAXgene miRNA kit for fixed scalp, the miRNeasy kit for PBMCs, and the RNeasy kit for mouse skin. TCRbeta CDR3 regions were amplified by immunoSEQ multiplex PCR using 35 Vbeta forward and 13 Jbeta reverse primers.

A remark on this clone: Its target antigen remains unknown. Base qualities were left out, and no much larger clone turns up one base away.

Preparation of the library involved the immunoSEQ multiplex PCR assay. To provide template for TCR sequencing, every sample had RNA extracted and reverse transcribed into cDNA. First-strand cDNA was synthesized with SuperScript III using a 2:1 mix of oligo-dT and random hexamers. A synthetic immune receptor repertoire was used to measure amplification bias, and any remaining bias was corrected computationally. Under the source paper's analysis protocol: After raw reads were preprocessed to remove errors, the CDR3 was defined following IMGT conventions as running from the conserved cysteine to phenylalanine. Clonality was calculated as 1 minus Shannon entropy normalized by log2 of the number of productive unique TCRs. Whether scalp clones were CD4 or CD8 was inferred by matching scalp TCRbeta sequences against CD4 and CD8 repertoires sorted from blood. Not all clones reach the TCRdb copy of this immuneACCESS table, which keeps in-frame sequences only. Checked studies attribute under half of the gap to unresolved V genes and leave the rest unexplained. The V and J calls and clone size were taken over from that table, and D and trimming were inferred from the DNA. The sample table records 200,000 to 250,000 clones; approximately 72% of these occur just once. More than 0.95% of the sample belongs to the ten largest clones.

V is clipped by 0 bases and J by 6 bases, and the sequence between their germline boundaries is 8 bases long. Reading the germline V gene gives CDR1 LGHNA and CDR2 YSLEER. Spanning cysteine to phenylalanine, the CDR3 consists of 14 amino acids. The sequence is cut down to CDR3 DNA, 42 bases in frame from base 1. Overall study outcomes, separate from this receptor: With tofacitinib, both scalp clonality and the number of expanded CD8+ clones among the top 100 scalp clones went down significantly. TCR sequences shared between patients were less clear than in mice, possibly partly because of HLA diversity in the patient population. Compared with normal scalp, lesional scalp, particularly in alopecia totalis/universalis, had higher clonality and more expanded CD8+ clones, which suggests antigenic drive. Because the treated cohort was small and included a single nonresponder, larger studies are needed to assess links between baseline CD8+ expansion and response. Many expanded lesional clones persisted in scalp and blood during tofacitinib treatment, which may partly explain relapse after stopping treatment. Scalp TCR repertoire analysis is complicated because resident alphabeta T cells in normal human skin are also sequenced, whereas mouse skin is dominated by gammadelta T cells.

The intended sense of this specimen's treatment or condition label: oral pan-JAK inhibitor, 5-10 mg twice daily. Lesional scalp punch biopsies and peripheral blood were obtained from alopecia areata patients. PBMCs were separated by density centrifugation and stained for CD3, CD4 and CD8, after which CD4+ and CD8+ T cells were sorted on a FACSAria. The rearrangement joined TRBV4-3 to TRBJ2-2; too little of a D gene remains to name it. The specimen comprised CD4+ T cells sorted from blood, sampled at week 44, from a patient treated with tofacitinib. The sequence was obtained from a human donor with alopecia areata. This receptor has the CDR3 CASSQDPRSGELFF. The DNA sequence is TGCGCCAGCAGCCAAGATCCAAGGTCCGGGGAGCTGTTTTTT.